This T cell receptor beta chain was captured in a study of blood T cell repertoires in COVID-19. The assay was immunoSEQ multiplex PCR, and TCRdb's table has in-frame clones only and misses some. Here the sample spans 200,000 to 250,000 clones, more than 75% being singletons. The source of this sequence is a middle-aged man who had recovered from COVID-19. Sequenced: peripheral blood.

CDR3 nucleotide sequence: TGCAGCGTGCTCCGGGACAGGGGACGGGATGAGCAGTTCTTC. Amino acids: CSVLRDRGRDEQFF. The chain couples TRBV29-1 to TRBJ2-1, with 10 positions matching TRBD1. There are 14 residues in the CDR3. Trimming removed 6 bases from V and 8 bases from J; junction bases left unmatched: 10. CDR1 SQVTM and CDR2 ANQGSEA come from the germline V gene.